These T cell receptor beta chains were read from a single sample in a study of shared clonotypes between healthy human individuals. Profiled with immunoSEQ multiplex PCR; TCRdb holds only in-frame clones, not every one. The sample has 2.3 million or so clones; just over 90% are singletons. The source material was naive CD4+ T cells from PBMCs. These receptors came from a man younger than 30 in good health. Some clones in this sample may be carry-over from other donors' samples. Both conserved end residues are part of each CDR3. D genes are given only for firm matches. Not all rows give a size; the values are once, few, many and, for expanded clones, a class.

j_call d_call v_call clone_size cdr3_nt cdr3_aa
TRBJ2-3 TRBD2 TRBV11-3 . TGTGCCAGCAGCTTAGACACTAGCGGGAATACGCAGTATTTT CASSLDTSGNTQYF
TRBJ2-7 . TRBV29-1 . TGCAGCGTGGGCGGTCGGGCGGGATTAAACGAGCAGTACTTC CSVGGRAGLNEQYF
TRBJ2-7 TRBD2 TRBV10-3 . TGTGCCATCAGTGAGCGGGAGGGCCCGTACGAGCAGTACTTC CAISEREGPYEQYF
TRBJ1-1 TRBD1 TRBV5-1 . TGCGCCAGCAGACAGGGGGCGAGGACTGAAGCTTTCTTT CASRQGARTEAFF
TRBJ2-7 TRBD1 TRBV19 . TGTGCCAGTAGGCATCTGGGGACAGGTTCCTACGAGCAGTACTTC CASRHLGTGSYEQYF
TRBJ1-1 TRBD1 TRBV10-3 . TGTGCCATCAGTGTAATTCGGGACAGGGAAGGATTCAGACTCCCTGAAGCTTTCTTT CAISVIRDREGFRLPEAFF
TRBJ2-7 . TRBV2 . TGTGCCAGCACCCAGGGAGGATATCAGCACTTC CASTQGGYQHF
TRBJ2-1 TRBD2 TRBV12-5 once TGTGCTAGTACTCCGGGACTAGCGGCACCGAGGGGAGTGCAGTTCTTC CASTPGLAAPRGVQFF
TRBJ2-2 . TRBV9 . TGTGCCAGCAGCGTCGGGACTCCAGGCACCGGGGAGCTGTTTTTT CASSVGTPGTGELFF
TRBJ2-7 . TRBV5-5 . TGTGCCAGCAGCTTGGCCCCAGTAGGATTCTACGAGCAGTACTTC CASSLAPVGFYEQYF
TRBJ1-1 . TRBV15 few TGTGCCACCATTCATAAGAGGGGAGGCACTGAAGCTTTCTTT CATIHKRGGTEAFF
TRBJ2-3 TRBD2 TRBV19 . TGTGCCAGTAGCCTCGCAGGGAGGGAGGCAGATACGCAGTATTTT CASSLAGREADTQYF
TRBJ2-5 . TRBV5-1 . TGCGCCAGCACCAAAGGTCAGCGGGAGACCCAGTACTTC CASTKGQRETQYF
TRBJ1-2 TRBD1 TRBV28 . TGTGCCAGCAGTCTCACAGGGGTGGGCTACACCTTC CASSLTGVGYTF
TRBJ2-3 . TRBV7-9 . TGTGCCAGCAGCACCAGTACCTGGGGGGTTACGCAGTATTTT CASSTSTWGVTQYF
TRBJ1-4 . TRBV4-1 once TGCGCCAGCAGCCGTCGATCGCCCCTGATCGGGGAAAAGGTGTTTTTT CASSRRSPLIGEKVFF
TRBJ2-1 TRBD1 TRBV11-2 . TGTGCCAGCAGTAATCGGGACAGGGGCGACAATGAGCAGTTCTTC CASSNRDRGDNEQFF
TRBJ1-5 TRBD1 TRBV11-1 once TGTGCCAGCAGCTTGACAGGGGGTCAAGGGCAGCCCCAGCATTTT CASSLTGGQGQPQHF
TRBJ1-2 . TRBV11-2 once TGTGCCAGCAGCATTGGGCGGAACTATGGCTACACCTTC CASSIGRNYGYTF
TRBJ1-5 TRBD1 TRBV30 few TGTGCCTGGAGCCTGTCCCACGGACAGGGGGCTGGGAGCAATCAGCCCCAGCATTTT CAWSLSHGQGAGSNQPQHF
TRBJ2-3 TRBD2 TRBV30 . TGTGCCTGGAACCGACTAGCGGGAGGTACAGATACGCAGTATTTT CAWNRLAGGTDTQYF
TRBJ2-2 TRBD1 TRBV6-4 . TGTGCCAGCAGTTTACAGGGGGCGAACACCGGGGAGCTGTTTTTT CASSLQGANTGELFF
TRBJ2-1 . TRBV5-6 once TGTGCCAGCAGCCCGCAGGGTAATCCCTACAATGAGCAGTTCTTC CASSPQGNPYNEQFF
TRBJ2-7 TRBD2 TRBV19 . TGTGCCAGTAGTTCCCCGGGACTAGCTTTCTACGAGCAGTACTTC CASSSPGLAFYEQYF
TRBJ2-1 TRBD2 TRBV27 . TGTGCCAGCAGTTTAGCGGGAGGGTGGAACAATGAGCAGTTCTTC CASSLAGGWNNEQFF
TRBJ2-7 . TRBV7-2 . TGTGCCAGCAGCCCTGAACAGGGTTCAACCTACGAGCAGTACTTC CASSPEQGSTYEQYF
TRBJ1-1 . TRBV2 . TGTGCCAGCATGGTAGTCGGGGCAAGTGAAGCTTTCTTT CASMVVGASEAFF
TRBJ1-1 . TRBV6-5 . TGTGCCAGCAGTTGGGGACGCTCGGGGACTGAAGCTTTCTTT CASSWGRSGTEAFF
TRBJ2-7 . TRBV5-4 once TGTGCCAGCAGCTTGGCCTCGGTGGGGGGAACCTACGAGCAGTACTTC CASSLASVGGTYEQYF
TRBJ2-2 . TRBV7-9 . TGTGCCAGCAGCTCCAATACCGGGGAGCTGTTTTTT CASSSNTGELFF
TRBJ1-5 . TRBV2 . TGTGCCAGCAGAGGGGCACCCGGTCCCTTTCAGCCCCAGCATTTT CASRGAPGPFQPQHF
TRBJ2-5 . TRBV12-2 . TGTGCAAGTCGCTCGAAAACCGTAGCGGGCCCGAGGGAGACCCAGTACTTC CASRSKTVAGPRETQYF
TRBJ1-1 . TRBV5-5 . TGTGCCAGCAGCTTGGGCCCTAACACTGAAGCTTTCTTT CASSLGPNTEAFF
TRBJ2-7 . TRBV5-1 few TGCGCCAGCAGCCCGGGACTCAACTCGGGAGTGGGCTACGAGCAGTACTTC CASSPGLNSGVGYEQYF
TRBJ2-5 . TRBV5-1 . TGCGCCAGCAGCTTGTATGGCCTCAATTTCGGGGAGACCCAGTACTTC CASSLYGLNFGETQYF
TRBJ2-3 . TRBV29-1 . TGCAGCGTTCCCCCCACGGACAGCACAGATACGCAGTATTTT CSVPPTDSTDTQYF
TRBJ2-1 TRBD2 TRBV9 . TGTGCCAGCAGCGTAGGAAATAGCGGGGTCAATGAGCAGTTCTTC CASSVGNSGVNEQFF
TRBJ1-4 TRBD1 TRBV4-2 . TGTGCCAGCAGCCAGACGACAGGGAGAAGGACAACTAATGAAAAACTGTTTTTT CASSQTTGRRTTNEKLFF